This is a list of T cell receptor beta chains from one sample in a study of radiation and T cells in renal cell carcinoma. Assay used: immunoSEQ multiplex PCR; TCRdb lists only in-frame clones, some missing. The top ten hold 15% to 20% of the sample, which has just under 150,000 clones, around 88% seen once. Sequences were derived from blood, sampled from a patient whose treatment included radiotherapy and nephrectomy. These receptors were collected from a woman in her forties or fifties with renal cell carcinoma. Each CDR3 is given with its conserved first and last residue. D genes are given only for firm matches. The size field is filled for only some rows; it gives once, few, many or a size class.

d_call	v_call	clone_size	j_call	cdr3_aa	cdr3_nt
TRBD1	TRBV28	.	TRBJ1-1	CASRHRGKKMNTEAFF	TGTGCCAGCAGGCACAGGGGGAAGAAGATGAACACTGAAGCTTTCTTT
.	TRBV19	once	TRBJ1-3	CASSSGRGNTIYF	TGTGCCAGTAGTTCGGGGAGAGGAAACACCATATATTTT
TRBD1	TRBV5-5	.	TRBJ2-3	CASSRTGGYTDTQYF	TGTGCCAGCAGCCGGACAGGGGGCTACACAGATACGCAGTATTTT
.	TRBV11-2	.	TRBJ1-2	CASSLSTGRYGYTF	TGTGCCAGCAGCTTAAGTACAGGGCGCTATGGCTACACCTTC
.	TRBV2	once	TRBJ1-2	CASSELGSPYGYTF	TGTGCCAGCAGTGAGCTGGGGTCTCCTTATGGCTACACCTTC
.	TRBV9	.	TRBJ2-7	CASSVASWGSYEQYF	TGTGCCAGCAGCGTAGCTTCTTGGGGTTCCTACGAGCAGTACTTC
.	TRBV10-3	few	TRBJ1-1	CAITIGLLDTEAFF	TGTGCCATCACTATAGGCCTTTTGGACACTGAAGCTTTCTTT
TRBD1	TRBV18	.	TRBJ1-1	CASSQSRLGQGGTEAFF	TGTGCCAGCTCACAATCACGATTGGGACAGGGCGGCACTGAAGCTTTCTTT
TRBD1	TRBV7-2	.	TRBJ1-2	CASTHGSRDRARYGYTF	TGTGCCAGCACCCACGGGTCGCGGGACAGGGCCCGTTATGGCTACACCTTC
.	TRBV30	.	TRBJ1-3	CAWSVGLGNTIYF	TGTGCCTGGAGTGTAGGATTGGGAAACACCATATATTTT
.	TRBV7-2	.	TRBJ1-5	CASSLPRDGLYQPQHF	TGTGCCAGCAGTCTACCCCGGGACGGATTATATCAGCCCCAGCATTTT
.	TRBV27	.	TRBJ2-5	CASTPRWEETQYF	TGTGCCAGCACCCCTAGGTGGGAAGAGACCCAGTACTTC
TRBD1	TRBV6-5	few	TRBJ1-2	CASRIGQGNYGYTF	TGTGCCAGCAGGATAGGACAGGGCAACTATGGCTACACCTTC
.	TRBV9	.	TRBJ2-7	CASSGGRPIGEQYF	TGTGCCAGCAGCGGCGGACGCCCCATTGGGGAGCAGTACTTC
.	TRBV5-6	once	TRBJ1-2	CASSSLDRQIANYGYTF	TGTGCCAGCAGCTCATTGGACAGACAGATAGCTAACTATGGCTACACCTTC
TRBD1	TRBV28	.	TRBJ1-2	CASRPTGTGSIYGYTF	TGTGCCAGCAGACCAACCGGGACAGGGTCAATCTATGGCTACACCTTC
.	TRBV7-2	.	TRBJ2-3	CASSFSGATDTQYF	TGTGCCAGCAGCTTCTCGGGGGCCACAGATACGCAGTATTTT
TRBD1	TRBV6-4	few	TRBJ1-6	CASRDRLNSPLHF	TGTGCCAGCCGGGACAGGCTTAATTCACCCCTCCACTTT
.	TRBV6-5	.	TRBJ1-3	CASSYEGSSGNTIYF	TGTGCCAGCAGTTACGAAGGTAGCTCTGGAAACACCATATATTTT
.	TRBV6-1	.	TRBJ2-7	CASSEQALAYEQYF	TGTGCCAGCAGTGAACAGGCCCTAGCATACGAGCAGTACTTC
TRBD2	TRBV4-1	.	TRBJ2-1	CASSQDRGRASFSYNEQFF	TGCGCCAGCAGCCAAGATAGAGGGAGGGCCTCATTTTCCTACAATGAGCAGTTCTTC
.	TRBV18	.	TRBJ1-1	CASSPSQVREAFF	TGTGCCAGCTCACCCTCACAGGTACGAGAAGCTTTCTTT
TRBD1	TRBV7-2	.	TRBJ1-5	CASSSESDRGLYSNQPQHF	TGTGCCAGCAGCTCCGAAAGCGACAGGGGCCTTTATAGCAATCAGCCCCAGCATTTT
.	TRBV30	.	TRBJ2-3	CAWSADLF	TGTGCCTGGAGTGCTGACCTTTTT
TRBD1	TRBV2	.	TRBJ2-3	CASSAGTGTDTQYF	TGTGCCAGCAGCGCCGGGACAGGCACAGATACGCAGTATTTT
TRBD2	TRBV28	once	TRBJ2-7	CASSLPLAGTGEQYF	TGTGCCAGCAGTTTACCCCTAGCGGGGACGGGGGAGCAGTACTTC
TRBD1	TRBV11-2	.	TRBJ2-5	CASSPGQGTETQYF	TGTGCCAGCAGCCCCGGACAGGGGACAGAGACCCAGTACTTC
.	TRBV19	.	TRBJ1-4	CASSTGRNTEGNEKLFF	TGTGCCAGTAGTACCGGAAGAAACACGGAGGGGAATGAAAAACTGTTTTTT
.	TRBV4-3	.	TRBJ1-2	CASSQEGAQNYGYTF	TGCGCCAGCAGCCAAGAAGGGGCCCAGAACTATGGCTACACCTTC
TRBD1	TRBV19	.	TRBJ1-3	CASRGQGLNSGNTIYF	TGTGCCAGTAGGGGACAGGGGCTCAACTCTGGAAACACCATATATTTT
.	TRBV6-5	.	TRBJ1-3	CASRPSRRGDTIYF	TGTGCCAGCAGACCCTCGAGGAGGGGGGACACCATATATTTT
TRBD1	TRBV7-9	.	TRBJ1-2	CASSPRGQGWANYGYTF	TGTGCCAGCAGCCCGAGGGGACAGGGGTGGGCTAACTATGGCTACACCTTC
.	TRBV20-1	.	TRBJ2-7	CSASPNYEQYF	TGCAGTGCTAGCCCCAATTACGAGCAGTACTTC
.	TRBV18	.	TRBJ2-5	CASSPPATQETQYF	TGTGCCAGCTCACCACCTGCCACCCAAGAGACCCAGTACTTC
.	TRBV9	few	TRBJ1-1	CASSVGGLTEAFF	TGTGCCAGCAGCGTGGGAGGGTTGACTGAAGCTTTCTTT
.	TRBV4-1	.	TRBJ2-7	CASSQGGAIRVQYF	TGCGCCAGCAGCCAAGGGGGAGCTATTCGCGTGCAGTACTTC
TRBD2	TRBV5-1	.	TRBJ2-5	CASSLAFGRGAPGETQYF	TGCGCCAGCAGCTTGGCCTTTGGGCGGGGGGCGCCGGGAGAGACCCAGTACTTC
.	TRBV11-1	.	TRBJ1-1	CASSLAGDTEAFF	TGTGCCAGCAGCTTGGCAGGGGACACTGAAGCTTTCTTT